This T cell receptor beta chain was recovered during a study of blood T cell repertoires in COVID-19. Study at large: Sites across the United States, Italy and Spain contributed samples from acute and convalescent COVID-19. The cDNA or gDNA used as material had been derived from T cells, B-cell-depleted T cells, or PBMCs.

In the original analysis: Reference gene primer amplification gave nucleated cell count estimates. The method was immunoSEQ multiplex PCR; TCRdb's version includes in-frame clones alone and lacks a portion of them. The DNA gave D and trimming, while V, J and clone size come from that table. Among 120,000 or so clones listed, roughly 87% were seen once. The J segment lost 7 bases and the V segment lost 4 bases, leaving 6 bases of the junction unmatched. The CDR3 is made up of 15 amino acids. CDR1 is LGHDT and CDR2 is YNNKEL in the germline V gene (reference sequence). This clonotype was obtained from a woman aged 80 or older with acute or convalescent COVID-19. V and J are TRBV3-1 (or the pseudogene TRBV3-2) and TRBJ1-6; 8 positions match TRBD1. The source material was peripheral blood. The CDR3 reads CASSLQGARNSPLHF. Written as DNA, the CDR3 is TGTGCCAGCAGCCTTCAGGGGGCCAGGAATTCACCCCTCCACTTT.